The sequence of this TCR beta chain was determined in a study of shared clonotypes between healthy human individuals. Broader study findings: Investigators collected only blood, and repertoires in tissues likely differ.

Regarding this clone: As yet, its antigen is unknown.

Libraries were prepared by immunoSEQ multiplex PCR; TCRdb keeps only in-frame clonotypes and omits some of them. The sample lists hundreds of thousands of clones, 55% to 85% seen once, with around 2% in the top ten. From germline, CDR1 is MNHEY and CDR2 SVGAGI. The junction had 9 bases not matched to a gene; V was cut back by 2 bases and J by 7 bases. This CDR3 has 15 amino acids. The rearrangement links TRBV6-5 to TRBJ1-2, with 8 nucleotides matching TRBD1. This receptor was taken from a woman aged 25 to 39 in good health. The sequenced material came from memory CD4+ T cells sorted from blood. Indicated subset: CD45RA-negative fraction. The CDR3: CASSYGRQGSGGYTF. CDR3 bases: TGTGCCAGCAGTTACGGGCGACAGGGGTCCGGTGGCTACACCTTC.